This T cell receptor (beta chain) was found in a study of cytomegalovirus exposure and HLA in healthy donors (TCRdb year 2017). With regard to the full study: An earlier analysis of roughly 610 of the donors reported 250 to 350 Gb of sequence data and 117 million unique TCR beta sequences obtained from some 200 million T cells. A few DR-DQ haplotypes were handled as single units for association and clustering because linkage in the cohort was strong. The study aimed to test whether cataloging public T cell receptors could reveal signatures of past pathogen exposure. An earlier analysis of around 640 of the donors used high-throughput TCR beta sequencing to judge whether each TCR beta V gene segment behaved as functional or pseudogenic. Rather than using new phenotypic data, the later analysis identified candidate immune exposures from TCR beta sequences and from how often those sequences occurred across donors. High-throughput TCR immunosequencing, statistical association of individual TCRs with disease status, and machine learning were combined to predict cytomegalovirus infection status. A later analysis re-analyzed previously published TCR beta repertoires from about 600 donors and added high-resolution HLA genotyping to study TCR occurrence patterns. An early release that covered about 600 HLA-typed donors contained about 300 gigabases of sequencing data and approximately 85 million unique TCR sequences. The number of donors typed differed by locus, with 629-630 for A, B, C, DRB1 and DQB1, roughly 520 for DQA1, under 610 for DPA1, and over 400 for DPB1. In addition to the first cohort of about 650 subjects, a separate validation cohort of approximately 120 different subjects was used. Every repertoire in the discovery cohort had been generated on one and the same sequencing platform. The genetic ancestry cluster associated with self-reported Caucasian donors included around 76% of the 398 genotyped donors. Both class I and class II loci were covered by HLA typing, at four-digit resolution. Donor age, sex, ethnicity and CMV serostatus were compiled together with the repertoire data. Among approximately 370 genotyped donors of the cohort, an average of around 240,000 unique TCR beta nucleotide sequences was sequenced per donor, of which roughly 17% were non-productive. The study used immunosequencing to profile the T cell repertoires of under 700 subjects and linked those repertoires to cytomegalovirus serostatus. A later genetic analysis took genome-wide SNP genotypes for about 55% of the roughly 700 donors and used that subset as a discovery cohort.

In total, approximately 690 healthy bone marrow donors made up the cohort. All cohort members were sampled while nominally healthy, although unrecorded immune exposures were likely present. The donor was CMV seronegative and belonged to the group of 320 or so seronegative cohort members. Each donor provided a peripheral blood sample, and peripheral blood mononuclear cells were used for TCR beta sequencing. Genomic DNA extraction from the blood cell samples was performed with the Qiagen DNeasy Blood Extraction Kit. Library preparation employed the immunoSEQ multiplex PCR assay. A mixture of 60 forward primers for TCR Vbeta segments and 13 reverse primers for TCR Jbeta segments was used in the multiplex PCR. A multiplex PCR assay on genomic DNA amplified the CDR3 region of rearranged TCR beta genes. Amplified TCR beta libraries were sequenced as 87-base-pair reads on the Illumina HiSeq System. The original methods were these. Across the roughly 700 repertoires, a later analysis counted approximately 83 million unique TCR beta chains, roughly 11 million of which were shared by at least two donors. Raw reads were error-corrected and collapsed into unique sequences with a nearest-neighbor algorithm that merged closely related sequences to remove PCR and sequencing errors. To assign V, D and J gene segments, CDR3 sequences were aligned to IMGT reference sequences. For a sequence to be retained, a match of at least six nucleotides to both a V gene segment and a J gene segment was required. A rearrangement was called productive if the CDR3 had no stop codons and remained in frame with V and J, and every other rearrangement was called non-productive. CDR3 was defined according to IMGT convention as the region running from the second conserved V-encoded cysteine to the conserved J-encoded phenylalanine. In an earlier analysis of around 600 of the donors, sequences lacking an unambiguous match to a single V gene segment were excluded. In an earlier analysis of some 590 of the donors, V segments were called functional above 56.7% productive rearrangements and were called segregating when the between-donor standard deviation exceeded 5%. To diagnose cytomegalovirus status from the catalog of TCR beta chain sequences, a statistical classification framework was built. A later analysis assigned V and J genes by comparing TCR nucleotide sequences with IMGT/GENE-DB human TR gene sequences. A later analysis assigned CDR3 sequences and most-parsimonious VDJ recombination scenarios with the TCRdist pipeline. In a later analysis, each TCR beta chain was defined by its CDR3 amino acid sequence together with its V-gene family, and reads lacking a unique V-gene family were excluded. To address suspected cross-contamination and a sequencing artifact, a later analysis removed approximately 600 highly shared, low-generation-probability nucleotide sequences. A later analysis calculated a clonal expansion index for each public chain from normalized within-repertoire ranks of inferred template counts. In a later analysis, generation probabilities were computed with a VDJ recombination model fitted to out-of-frame rearrangements, and the resulting probabilities were checked against IGoR. Hypergeometric tests were used in a later analysis to score TCR-TCR, TCR-HLA and TCR-CMV co-occurrence, with a repertoire-size bias correction applied to the TCR pairs. False discovery rates were estimated in a later analysis by permuting HLA or CMV assignments 20 times. In a later analysis, co-occurring TCRs were grouped using DBSCAN, and TCRdist sequence similarity was added for clustering within HLA-allele-positive subsets. For co-occurrence clustering, repertoires with fewer than 30,000 or more than 120,000 public chains were excluded, along with a handful of repertoires with anomalous nucleotide sharing. This immuneACCESS table, as held by TCRdb, lists in-frame sequences with V and J called but not all clones. Of the missing ones, under half trace to an unresolved V gene in checked studies; the others have no known cause. V and J calls and clone size come straight from that table; D and trimming were deduced from the DNA. The sample data list fewer than 250,000 clones, and about 75% of these were observed just once. The ten largest account for roughly 1.9% of the sample.

Overall study outcomes, separate from this receptor: Broadly in line with IMGT annotations, most TCR beta V segments showed up in productive rearrangements about 87% or about 30% of the time in an earlier analysis of 587 of the donors. The only immune exposure information available for the cohort was CMV serostatus. When HLA alleles, especially DR and DQ, strongly co-occurred, attributing TCR associations to individual alleles was difficult. An association between a missense DCLRE1C variant and V-gene and J-gene trimming of TCR beta chains was found in a later genetic analysis and replicated in an independent cohort. In a later analysis, 16,951 TCR beta sequences were associated with specific HLA alleles at a false discovery rate of 0.05. Sequencing depth was assumed to be roughly uniform across donors in the presence/absence analyses, though that assumption may not hold. Across donors, most TCR sequences were observed very rarely, whereas some public TCRs were present in many individuals. Because counts were too low, seventeen rarely observed V segments, including chromosome 9 orphons, were excluded from the earlier analysis of 500 to 700 of the donors. A total of 150 or so TCR beta chains were listed by the study as associated with cytomegalovirus. Because the 87-base-pair reads could not distinguish some IMGT-functional V segments, including TRBV6-2 and TRBV6-3, those segments were excluded. Linkage disequilibrium might explain the correlated functional status among segregating V segments, but an unknown experimental factor could not be excluded. In vitro tests confirmed that three of the cytomegalovirus-associated TCR beta chains recognize cytomegalovirus antigens. In both the original and validation cohorts, the classifier was reported to diagnose cytomegalovirus status with high specificity and sensitivity. In a later analysis, HLA-associated TCR beta chains showed more clonal expansion and lower generation probabilities than non-associated chains that were equally common. According to a later analysis, most CMV-associated TCR beta chains appeared to be HLA-restricted, and the HLA associations seemed to be driven largely by CMV exposure. A later analysis found that TCR association rates varied across HLA loci, with DRB1 alleles showing the most associated TCRs and HLA-C alleles the fewest. A cluster of highly shared sequence variants was judged likely to be a technical artifact of the sequencing pipeline. The authors suggested that the approach could potentially be generalized to other disease states and immunological phenotypes. Because HLA typing was missing for some donors at each locus, association tests included only the typed subset. A later genetic analysis reported fewer N-insertions in productive TCRs among donors in an Asian-associated ancestry cluster than the 666-donor mean. In a later analysis, several top co-occurrence clusters were reported to appear linked to parvovirus B19, influenza, CMV and Epstein-Barr virus. This cohort had only TCR beta chains sequenced, and the lack of alpha or paired-chain data limited which features could be detected. A further reported finding was that TCR beta sequences accurately predicted the HLA-A and HLA-B alleles for most subjects in the first cohort.

For this clone: There is no known antigen for this receptor. One base away there is no much larger clone; base qualities are not given.

The CDR3 holds 20 amino acids from the cysteine to the phenylalanine. Just the 60-base CDR3 DNA is kept, in frame starting at base 1. This sequence uses TRBV12-2 and TRBJ2-7; TRBD2, the table's D call, was not compared with the DNA. TRBV12-2 is tagged as a pseudogene. The receptor comes from a young man in good health and CMV-seronegative. Material: PBMCs. The sequence in DNA is TGTGCAAGTCGCTTCCCGTCAGTAATTCGGGGGGCAGCTTATGCCTACGAGCAGTACTTC. Translated, this is CASRFPSVIRGAAYAYEQYF.